These T cell receptor beta chains were read from a single sample in a study of blood T cell repertoires in COVID-19. Clones were read by immunoSEQ multiplex PCR, and TCRdb kept only the in-frame ones, dropping some. Of roughly 200,000 clones detected, 88% appear once; the ten largest clones hold 5% to 6.5%. Source material: peripheral blood. The receptors originated from a man aged 35-49 years with active or convalescent COVID-19. CDR3s include the opening cysteine and the closing phenylalanine or tryptophan. The D gene is left open where the match is weak. Where a row states a size, it is once, few, many or the class of an expanded clone; other rows omit it.

once,TRBD1,TRBJ1-1,TRBV28,11,TGTGCCAGCAGTGACAGGGAGGCAGCTTTCTTT,CASSDREAAFF
-,-,TRBJ2-7,TRBV4-3,14,TGCGCCAGCAGCCAAGATACCAGGGGCTACGAGCAGTACTTC,CASSQDTRGYEQYF
-,TRBD1,TRBJ1-3,TRBV23-1,20,TGCGCCAGCCCGGGTGTTCCCGGGACAGCGAGGTTACACTCTGGAAACACCATATATTTT,CASPGVPGTARLHSGNTIYF
few,-,TRBJ1-2,TRBV7-9,13,TGTGCCAGCACCAAGGCTTATGGCTATGGCTACACCTTC,CASTKAYGYGYTF
-,-,TRBJ2-1,TRBV18,15,TGTGCCAGCTCACCACCAGGGGGCTCCTACAATGAGCAGTTCTTC,CASSPPGGSYNEQFF
many,TRBD1,TRBJ1-1,TRBV5-1,14,TGCGCCAGCAGCACCGGACAGGGGGTGCCTGAAGCTTTCTTT,CASSTGQGVPEAFF
-,TRBD1,TRBJ2-7,TRBV5-6,16,TGTGCCAGCAGCAGAAGGACAGGGGCCAGGCCCTACGAGCAGTACTTC,CASSRRTGARPYEQYF
-,-,TRBJ1-1,TRBV27,14,TGTGCCAGCAGTAGGGAGGGGTCGAACACTGAAGCTTTCTTT,CASSREGSNTEAFF
-,-,TRBJ1-2,TRBV6-5,15,TGTGCCAGCGGAAGGGCCCGGGGGGTAGGCTATGGCTACACCTTC,CASGRARGVGYGYTF
-,-,TRBJ1-2,TRBV6-5,15,TGTGCCAGCGCCCGGGACGGACAGTTTAACTATGGCTACACCTTC,CASARDGQFNYGYTF
-,-,TRBJ2-1,TRBV5-1,13,TGCGCCAGTACCACAGGGAGCTACAATGAGCAGTTCTTC,CASTTGSYNEQFF
few,-,TRBJ1-5,TRBV6-6,12,TGTGCCAGCAGCAAAGTTCGGCAGCCCCAGCATTTT,CASSKVRQPQHF
-,TRBD2,TRBJ2-5,TRBV7-7,15,TGTGCCAGCAGCTCGGGACTAGGTTTCCAGGAGACCCAGTACTTC,CASSSGLGFQETQYF
-,TRBD2,TRBJ2-3,TRBV3-1/TRBV3-2,13,TGTGCCAGCAGCCGGGACTACACAGATACGCAGTATTTT,CASSRDYTDTQYF
-,TRBD1,TRBJ2-2,TRBV7-3,15,TGTGCCAGCAGAGCGACAGGGGACGGCACCGGGGAGCTGTTTTTT,CASRATGDGTGELFF
once,-,TRBJ2-1,TRBV12-3/TRBV12-4,11,TGTGCCACTCTGGAGACCAATGAGCAGTTCTTC,CATLETNEQFF
-,-,TRBJ2-1,TRBV4-1,18,TGCGCCAGCAGCCAAGATGTGATAGGGCAGGGGTATGACAATGAGCAGTTCTTC,CASSQDVIGQGYDNEQFF
few,-,TRBJ2-7,TRBV6-6,13,TGTGCCAGCAGTAATAGACAGGCCTACGAGCAGTACTTC,CASSNRQAYEQYF
few,-,TRBJ1-2,TRBV2,14,TGTGCCAGCAGTGGTGGCAGGGGAGTTGGTGGCTACACCTTC,CASSGGRGVGGYTF
-,-,TRBJ1-2,TRBV9,14,TGTGCCAGCAGCCTCACAGACAGCGATTATGGCTACACCTTC,CASSLTDSDYGYTF
-,-,TRBJ2-7,TRBV7-2,14,TGTGCCAGCAGCCACGGACACAGCTCCTACGAGCAGTACTTC,CASSHGHSSYEQYF
-,TRBD1,TRBJ1-1,TRBV5-4,16,TGTGCCAGCAGGAATGGACAGGTCACCTTGAACACTGAAGCTTTCTTT,CASRNGQVTLNTEAFF
-,-,TRBJ1-6,TRBV9,17,TGTGCCAGCAGCACCCTAAGTGAGGGTCCGGCGAATTCACCCCTCCACTTT,CASSTLSEGPANSPLHF
-,-,TRBJ1-3,TRBV11-2,16,TGTGCCAGCAGCTTCGGACAGACTGACTCTGGAAACACCATATATTTT,CASSFGQTDSGNTIYF
-,TRBD1,TRBJ2-2,TRBV19,18,TGTGCCAGTAGTTCGCCTCCGGGACAGGGGGCCGGCACCGGGGAGCTGTTTTTT,CASSSPPGQGAGTGELFF
-,TRBD1,TRBJ1-6,TRBV9,14,TGTGCCAGCAGCCCGAGGACAGGGGATTCACCCCTCCACTTT,CASSPRTGDSPLHF
few,TRBD1,TRBJ1-6,TRBV27,14,TGTGCCAGCAGTCCGGGACAGTATAATTCACCCCTCCACTTT,CASSPGQYNSPLHF
-,-,TRBJ1-3,TRBV6-2/TRBV6-3,16,TGTGCCAGCAGTTTGGGCCCTACAGCGGCTGGAAACACCATATATTTT,CASSLGPTAAGNTIYF
-,-,TRBJ1-5,TRBV6-5,14,TGTGCCAGCAGACCCGACACCCACGATCAGCCCCAGCATTTT,CASRPDTHDQPQHF
-,TRBD1,TRBJ1-1,TRBV12-3/TRBV12-4,13,TGTGCCAGCAGTATGTCGGGACAGGGTGAAGCTTTCTTT,CASSMSGQGEAFF
-,TRBD1,TRBJ2-7,TRBV7-9,15,TGTGCCAGCAGCTCTAGGACAGGGGTTGCGGGCGAGCAGTACTTC,CASSSRTGVAGEQYF
few,-,TRBJ1-1,TRBV5-5,14,TGTGCCAGCAGCACCGCTCGACAGTACACTGAAGCTTTCTTT,CASSTARQYTEAFF
-,-,TRBJ1-4,TRBV6-2/TRBV6-3,15,TGTGCCAGCAGTCGGCAGGGTGCAACTAATGAAAAACTGTTTTTT,CASSRQGATNEKLFF
once,TRBD2,TRBJ2-1,TRBV24-1,17,TGTGCCACCAGTGCCGCACTAGCGGGAGGAAGCTACAATGAGCAGTTCTTC,CATSAALAGGSYNEQFF
-,-,TRBJ2-1,TRBV7-3,15,TGTGCCAGCAGCCCCTCCGCGACTAGTACCCATGAGCAGTTCTTC,CASSPSATSTHEQFF
once,-,TRBJ2-3,TRBV11-2,15,TGTGCCAGCAGCCCCCGCGGGGACGTGACAGATACGCAGTATTTT,CASSPRGDVTDTQYF
-,TRBD2,TRBJ2-7,TRBV5-1,12,TGCGCCAGCAGCTTGTCGGGGGGCGAGCAGTACTTC,CASSLSGGEQYF
once,-,TRBJ1-3,TRBV10-1,15,TGCGCCAGCACCTTACAGTTAAACTCTGGAAACACCATATATTTT,CASTLQLNSGNTIYF
once,-,TRBJ1-1,TRBV29-1,12,TGCAGCTCCCTAGGTCCTTCCGCTGAAGCTTTCTTT,CSSLGPSAEAFF
-,TRBD2,TRBJ2-3,TRBV6-5,15,TGTGCCAGCACCCGGAGTAGCGGGGCCCCAGATACGCAGTATTTT,CASTRSSGAPDTQYF
once,-,TRBJ1-1,TRBV14,16,TGTGCCAGCAGCCAAGGGGGACTGCTGTTGAACACTGAAGCTTTCTTT,CASSQGGLLLNTEAFF
-,TRBD1,TRBJ1-4,TRBV7-9,16,TGTGCCAGCAGCCCTCCGGGACAGGAAAGTAATGAAAAACTGTTTTTT,CASSPPGQESNEKLFF
-,-,TRBJ1-2,TRBV12-3/TRBV12-4,13,TGTGCCAGCAGTAACAGGGTCGGGTATGGCTACACCTTC,CASSNRVGYGYTF
-,-,TRBJ1-4,TRBV3-1/TRBV3-2,16,TGTGCCAGCAGCCACAACCCGACCGGGGGGACGGAAAAACTGTTTTTT,CASSHNPTGGTEKLFF
-,TRBD1,TRBJ1-6,TRBV5-1,14,TGCGCCAGCAGCTCGGGACAGGGATTGTCACCCCTCCACTTT,CASSSGQGLSPLHF
-,-,TRBJ2-2,TRBV19,16,TGTGCCAGTAGTATTTTTGCAGGGAAGAACACCGGGGAGCTGTTTTTT,CASSIFAGKNTGELFF
-,TRBD1,TRBJ2-1,TRBV11-3,14,TGTGCCAGCAGCCCTAGACAGGGTTACAATGAGCAGTTCTTC,CASSPRQGYNEQFF
-,-,TRBJ2-1,TRBV7-8,15,TGTGCCAGCAGCGGGGGGAAGGGATTAGTCAATGAGCAGTTCTTC,CASSGGKGLVNEQFF
-,-,TRBJ1-4,TRBV7-9,15,TGTGCCAGCAGCTTAGTAGGGGCTCGAGATGAAAAACTGTTTTTT,CASSLVGARDEKLFF
-,TRBD1,TRBJ1-6,TRBV2,15,TGTGCCAGCAGTGAGCTTAGACAGGGAGTTTCACCCCTCCACTTT,CASSELRQGVSPLHF
-,-,TRBJ1-2,TRBV9,12,TGTGCCAGCAGCGTAAGGGAGGCTGGCTACACCTTC,CASSVREAGYTF
-,TRBD1,TRBJ1-1,TRBV15,14,TGTGCCACCAGCACAGGGGGCGCTGGCACTGAAGCTTTCTTT,CATSTGGAGTEAFF